This TCR beta chain was captured in a study of cytomegalovirus exposure and HLA in healthy donors. The overall study: In an earlier analysis, around 100 million unique TCR beta sequences were found from 150 million to 200 million T cells. General study results and limits: Generally TCR sequences proved uncommon, though certain public TCRs appeared in numerous donors. Further analysis, carried out later, found HLA-associated TCR beta chains more clonally expanded than equally common other chains. It was approximately 170 TCR beta chains that were listed as cytomegalovirus-associated.

Concerning this clone: What it recognizes is unknown.

The PCR had 60 Vbeta and 13 Jbeta primers. Generated by immunoSEQ multiplex PCR, the TCRdb table keeps only in-frame clones and is missing some. Here the sample spans some 160,000 clones, 77% being singletons. The sequence was obtained from a woman in her twenties or thirties in good health and CMV-seronegative. The source material was PBMCs.

CDR3 amino acids: CASSFANAYEAFF. The DNA of the CDR3 is TGTGCCAGCAGTTTCGCAAATGCCTATGAAGCTTTCTTT. V usage is TRBV28 and J usage is TRBJ1-1; D gene ambiguous. CDR3 length: 13 residues. Deletions cut 3 bases from V and 7 bases from J, with 12 bases between. CDR1 is MDHEN, CDR2 SYDVKM, per germline.